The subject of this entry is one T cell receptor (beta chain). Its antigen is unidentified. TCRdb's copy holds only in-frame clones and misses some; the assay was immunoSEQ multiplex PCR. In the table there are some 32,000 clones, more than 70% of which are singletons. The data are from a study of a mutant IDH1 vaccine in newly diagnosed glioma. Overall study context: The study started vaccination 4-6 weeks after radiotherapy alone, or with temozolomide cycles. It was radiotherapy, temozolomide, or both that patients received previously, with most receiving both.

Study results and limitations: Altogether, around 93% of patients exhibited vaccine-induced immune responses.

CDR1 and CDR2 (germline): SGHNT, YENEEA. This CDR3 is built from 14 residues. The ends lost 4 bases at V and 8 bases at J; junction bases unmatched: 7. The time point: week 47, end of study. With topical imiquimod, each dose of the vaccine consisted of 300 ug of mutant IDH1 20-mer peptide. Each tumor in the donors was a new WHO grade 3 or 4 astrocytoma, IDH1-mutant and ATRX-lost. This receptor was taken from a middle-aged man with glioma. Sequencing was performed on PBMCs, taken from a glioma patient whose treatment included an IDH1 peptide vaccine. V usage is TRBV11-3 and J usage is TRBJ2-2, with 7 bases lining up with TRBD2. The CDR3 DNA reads TGTGCCAGCAGCTCGAGACTAGCCGCTGGGGAGCTGTTTTTT. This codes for CASSSRLAAGELFF. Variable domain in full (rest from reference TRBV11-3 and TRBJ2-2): EAGVVQSPRYKIIEKKQPVAFWCNPISGHNTLYWYLQNLGQGPELLIRYENEEAVDDSQLPKDRFSAERLKGVDSTLKIQPAELGDSAVYLCASSSRLAAGELFFGEGSRLTVL.